A selection of T cell receptor beta chains follows, all from one sample in a study of shared clonotypes between healthy human individuals. This table comes from immunoSEQ multiplex PCR, and its TCRdb copy is limited to in-frame clones, with some not included. The data hold about 530,000 clones, with less than 96% observed a single time. Sequenced material: naive CD4+ T cells sorted from blood. The receptors shown here come from a woman aged 25 to 39 in good health. Each CDR3 is given with its conserved first and last residue. The D gene is left open where the match is weak. The size of a clone is reported for some rows only, either as once, few or many, or as a class for expanded clones.

.	TRBV16	.	17	TRBJ1-5	CASSQSIVQGSSQPQHF	TGTGCCAGCAGCCAATCAATCGTTCAGGGGTCAAGTCAGCCCCAGCATTTT
.	TRBV12-5	once	16	TRBJ2-1	CASGPPREYSYNEQFF	TGTGCTAGTGGTCCCCCACGGGAGTACTCCTACAATGAGCAGTTCTTC
.	TRBV7-9	once	12	TRBJ2-5	CASRSSHETQYF	TGTGCCAGCAGATCCTCTCATGAGACCCAGTACTTC
TRBD2	TRBV19	.	17	TRBJ2-2	CASSGAWLAGNTGELFF	TGTGCCAGTAGCGGGGCGTGGCTAGCGGGTAACACCGGGGAGCTGTTTTTT
TRBD2	TRBV7-9	.	15	TRBJ2-2	CASSLGGSRTGELFF	TGTGCCAGCAGCTTAGGCGGGAGCCGCACCGGGGAGCTGTTTTTT
TRBD1	TRBV28	once	14	TRBJ2-7	CASSLVGQTYEQYF	TGTGCCAGCAGTCTTGTGGGACAGACCTACGAGCAGTACTTC
.	TRBV28	once	13	TRBJ2-7	CASSKDRRYEQYF	TGTGCCAGCAGCAAAGACAGACGCTACGAGCAGTACTTC
.	TRBV7-9	once	13	TRBJ1-1	CASSSDRLTEAFF	TGTGCCAGCAGCTCAGACAGGCTTACTGAAGCTTTCTTT
.	TRBV7-8	.	17	TRBJ1-3	CASSPTGTGSSGNTIYF	TGTGCCAGCAGCCCCACGGGAACAGGGAGCTCTGGAAACACCATATATTTT
.	TRBV5-1	.	14	TRBJ2-7	CASSFAGEHYEQYF	TGCGCCAGCAGCTTCGCCGGGGAACACTACGAGCAGTACTTC
.	TRBV18	.	12	TRBJ1-4	CASSRAGGKLFF	TGTGCCAGCTCAAGAGCGGGTGGGAAACTGTTTTTT
.	TRBV5-1	.	15	TRBJ1-1	CASSPVVRQNTEAFF	TGCGCCAGCAGCCCCGTGGTGCGGCAGAACACTGAAGCTTTCTTT
.	TRBV7-2	once	14	TRBJ1-2	CASSLPGGNYGYTF	TGTGCCAGCAGCCTCCCGGGTGGAAACTATGGCTACACCTTC
TRBD1	TRBV7-9	.	18	TRBJ2-7	CASSLATTRDRRAYEQYF	TGTGCCAGCAGCTTAGCCACTACCCGGGACAGGCGCGCCTACGAGCAGTACTTC
.	TRBV28	.	12	TRBJ1-2	CASSLLGRGYTF	TGTGCCAGCAGTTTATTAGGGAGAGGCTACACCTTC
.	TRBV21-1	.	15	TRBJ1-3	CASRKGNSSGNTIYF	TGTGCCAGCAGGAAAGGGAACAGCTCTGGAAACACCATATATTTT
.	TRBV4-1	.	17	TRBJ2-3	CASSHPLANSLTDTQYF	TGCGCCAGCAGCCACCCCCTAGCGAACAGCCTCACAGATACGCAGTATTTT
TRBD2	TRBV28	.	12	TRBJ2-5	CASRAGEKTQYF	TGTGCCAGCAGGGCGGGAGAGAAGACCCAGTACTTC
TRBD1	TRBV19	.	15	TRBJ1-5	CASSGDSLGRQPQHF	TGTGCCAGTAGTGGGGACAGTCTAGGGCGTCAGCCCCAGCATTTT
TRBD2	TRBV6-1	.	14	TRBJ2-5	CASSGGSSQETQYF	TGTGCCAGCAGTGGCGGGAGTTCACAAGAGACCCAGTACTTC
.	TRBV28	.	16	TRBJ2-1	CASSQGAGGPRGEQFF	TGTGCCAGCAGCCAGGGGGCGGGAGGGCCTAGGGGTGAGCAGTTCTTC
.	TRBV30	once	15	TRBJ2-2	CAWRRRRGGTGELFF	TGTGCCTGGAGGAGGAGAAGGGGGGGAACCGGGGAGCTGTTTTTT
.	TRBV19	.	14	TRBJ1-3	CASSKVGAGNTIYF	TGTGCCAGTAGCAAAGTGGGAGCTGGAAACACCATATATTTT
.	TRBV2	few	13	TRBJ1-2	CASREGLNYGYTF	TGTGCCAGCAGGGAGGGTCTTAACTATGGCTACACCTTC
.	TRBV6-1	.	12	TRBJ2-7	CASSQTGYEQYF	TGTGCCAGCAGCCAGACCGGCTACGAGCAGTACTTC
.	TRBV18	.	15	TRBJ2-1	CASSPLGTPYNEQFF	TGTGCCAGCTCACCACTCGGGACTCCCTACAATGAGCAGTTCTTC
TRBD2	TRBV19	.	16	TRBJ2-7	CASSIDAGGLSYEQYF	TGTGCCAGTAGTATTGACGCGGGAGGGCTCTCCTACGAGCAGTACTTC
TRBD2	TRBV7-2	once	16	TRBJ2-1	CASSKDGTSGRGEQFF	TGTGCCAGCAGCAAAGACGGGACTAGCGGGAGGGGCGAGCAGTTCTTC
.	TRBV27	.	14	TRBJ2-4	CASSSPRQANIQYF	TGTGCCAGCAGTTCACCTCGACAGGCTAACATTCAGTACTTC
.	TRBV4-1	.	17	TRBJ1-3	CASSQEVPRGPGNTIYF	TGCGCCAGCAGCCAAGAGGTCCCCAGGGGACCTGGAAACACCATATATTTT
.	TRBV27	.	14	TRBJ1-1	CASSPLHREPEAFF	TGTGCCAGCAGTCCTCTTCACAGGGAACCTGAAGCTTTCTTT
.	TRBV29-1	.	13	TRBJ2-2	CSAAGGPTGELFF	TGCAGCGCCGCTGGGGGGCCCACCGGGGAGCTGTTTTTT
TRBD1	TRBV19	.	11	TRBJ2-5	CASTGGAAQYF	TGTGCCAGTACAGGGGGCGCGGCCCAGTACTTC
TRBD1	TRBV10-2	.	17	TRBJ1-3	CASRADRTGLSGNTIYF	TGCGCCAGCAGGGCAGACCGGACAGGTCTCTCTGGAAACACCATATATTTT
TRBD2	TRBV5-1	.	17	TRBJ2-6	CASSLSGSSSGANVLTF	TGCGCCAGCAGCTTGAGCGGGAGCTCCTCTGGGGCCAACGTCCTGACTTTC
TRBD2	TRBV19	.	15	TRBJ2-1	CASTRTSDTYNEQFF	TGTGCCAGTACGCGGACTAGCGATACATACAATGAGCAGTTCTTC
TRBD2	TRBV5-1	.	17	TRBJ2-3	CASSWGTSGASTDTQYF	TGCGCCAGCAGCTGGGGGACTAGCGGGGCAAGCACAGATACGCAGTATTTT
.	TRBV19	once	14	TRBJ2-3	CASRSEGGSDTQYF	TGTGCCAGTAGGTCGGAGGGCGGCTCAGATACGCAGTATTTT
TRBD1	TRBV5-1	.	16	TRBJ1-2	CASSPPGTGGVYGYTF	TGCGCCAGCAGTCCCCCCGGGACAGGGGGCGTTTATGGCTACACCTTC
.	TRBV10-3	.	13	TRBJ2-7	CAISDRKSYEQYF	TGTGCCATCAGCGACAGAAAATCCTACGAGCAGTACTTC
.	TRBV7-8	.	15	TRBJ1-3	CASSLTASSGNTIYF	TGTGCCAGCAGCTTGACGGCAAGCTCTGGAAACACCATATATTTT
TRBD2	TRBV7-8	.	16	TRBJ2-3	CASSPGSHRGADTQYF	TGTGCCAGCAGCCCAGGGTCCCACCGGGGGGCAGATACGCAGTATTTT